This T cell receptor beta chain was recovered during a study of radiotherapy plus CTLA-4 blockade in lung cancer. Turning to this clone: The antigen is undetermined.

Points from the study as a whole: Radiotherapy with ipilimumab was followed by blood expansion of tumor-derived clones.

The repertoire was sequenced with immunoSEQ multiplex PCR; TCRdb's copy has only in-frame clones and lacks some. The sample consists of tens of thousands of clones, around three quarters of them appearing once. V shed 1 base and J 6 bases; nucleotides not matched to a gene: 11. Looked up from germline, CDR1 is SGHTS and CDR2 is YDEGEE. The CDR3 sequence is 16 residues long. The sequences come from peripheral blood, collected from a patient treated with radiotherapy plus ipilimumab. The chain couples TRBV5-8 to TRBJ2-3; 7 positions agree with TRBD2. This receptor was obtained from a human donor with non-small cell lung cancer whose response to radiotherapy plus ipilimumab could not be evaluated. The CDR3 loop reads CASSLLLAEDSDTQYF. The CDR3 region has the DNA TGTGCCAGCAGCTTGCTGCTAGCGGAGGATTCGGATACGCAGTATTTT.